Given below is one T cell receptor beta chain in context. The protocol was immunoSEQ multiplex PCR, while the TCRdb copy is restricted to in-frame clones and leaves out a portion. The sample consists of roughly 80,000 clones, around 80% of them appearing once. The CDR3 spans 14 residues. Germline CDR1 MNHEY, CDR2 SVGEGT. Unmatched junction bases numbered 6, after V lost 5 bases and J lost 5 bases. The data were taken from a study of blood T cell repertoires in COVID-19. Study-wide context: T cells, B-cell-depleted T cells, or PBMCs supplied cDNA or gDNA.

The gene calls are TRBV6-2 or TRBV6-3 and TRBJ1-5, with 7 bases matching TRBD1. This receptor was obtained from a man aged 55-75 years with active or convalescent COVID-19. Sequencing was done on a sample of peripheral blood. The CDR3: CASSRDRDYQPQHF. The CDR3 region has the DNA TGTGCCAGCAGTAGGGACAGAGATTATCAGCCCCAGCATTTT.